This TCR beta chain came from a study of shared clonotypes between healthy human individuals. This clone rates as medium-sized. Its target is unknown. Study results and caveats: Donors were few, which limited the genetic and exposure-history diversity represented.

An even split of each subset's genomic DNA across several immunoSEQ plates was performed. Amplification in unsorted PBMC replicate PCRs started from about 320 ng DNA, which equals tens of thousands of T cell genomes. Here immunoSEQ multiplex PCR was the method, and the copy in TCRdb shows in-frame clones only, minus some. The data hold roughly 500,000 clones, with over 60% observed a single time. Specimen: PBMCs. The receptor comes from a woman aged 40 to 50 in good health. Some clones in this sample may be carry-over from other donors' samples.

CDR3 in amino acids: CASRRTGGYSSAEQFF. CDR3 bases: TGTGCCAGCAGGCGGACAGGGGGTTATTCGTCGGCTGAGCAGTTCTTC. This chain connects TRBV28 to TRBJ2-1, with 10 positions matching TRBD1. Trimming cost V 6 bases and J 9 bases; bases outside gene matches: 14. This CDR3 spans 16 amino acids. The germline V gene has CDR1 MDHEN and CDR2 SYDVKM.